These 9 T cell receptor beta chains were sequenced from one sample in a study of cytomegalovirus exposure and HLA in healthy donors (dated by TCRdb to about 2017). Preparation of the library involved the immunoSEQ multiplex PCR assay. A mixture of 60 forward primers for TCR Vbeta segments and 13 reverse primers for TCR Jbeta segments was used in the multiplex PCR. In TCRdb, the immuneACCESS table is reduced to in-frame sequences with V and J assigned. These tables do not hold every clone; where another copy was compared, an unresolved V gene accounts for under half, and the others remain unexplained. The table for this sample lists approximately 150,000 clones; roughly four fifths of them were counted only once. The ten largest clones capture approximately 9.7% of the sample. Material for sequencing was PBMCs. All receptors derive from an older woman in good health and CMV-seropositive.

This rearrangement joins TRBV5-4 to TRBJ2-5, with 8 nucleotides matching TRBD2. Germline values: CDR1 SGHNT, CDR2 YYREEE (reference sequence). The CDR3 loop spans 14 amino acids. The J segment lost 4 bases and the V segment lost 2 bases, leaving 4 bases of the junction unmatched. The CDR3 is CASSFSSGRETQYF. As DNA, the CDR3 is TGTGCCAGCAGCTTTTCGAGCGGGAGAGAGACCCAGTACTTC.

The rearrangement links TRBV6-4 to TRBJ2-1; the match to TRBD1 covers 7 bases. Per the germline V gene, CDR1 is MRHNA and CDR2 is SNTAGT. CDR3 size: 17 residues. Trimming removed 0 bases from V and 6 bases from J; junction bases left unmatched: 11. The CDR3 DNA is TGTGCCAGCAGTGACTCGGATAGGGGGCAAAATCCCAATGAGCAGTTCTTC. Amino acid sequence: CASSDSDRGQNPNEQFF.

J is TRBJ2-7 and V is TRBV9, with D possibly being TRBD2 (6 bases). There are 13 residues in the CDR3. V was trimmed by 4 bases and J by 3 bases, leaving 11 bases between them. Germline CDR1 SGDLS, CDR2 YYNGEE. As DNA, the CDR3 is TGTGCCAGCAGCCCCGCCGGGAGCTACGAGCAGTACTTC. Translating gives CASSPAGSYEQYF.

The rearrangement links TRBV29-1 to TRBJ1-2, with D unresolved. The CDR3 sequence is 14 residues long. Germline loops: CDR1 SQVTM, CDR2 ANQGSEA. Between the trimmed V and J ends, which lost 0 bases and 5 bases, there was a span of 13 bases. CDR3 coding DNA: TGCAGCGTTGAAGACCCCGACAACGAGTATGGCTACACCTTC. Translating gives CSVEDPDNEYGYTF.

The CDR3 loop is CASSPIEAPNYGYTF. Written as DNA, the CDR3 is TGTGCCAGCTCACCAATCGAGGCCCCTAACTATGGCTACACCTTC. The genes are TRBV18 and TRBJ1-2; the D is unclear. V was shortened by 2 bases and J by 0 bases, with 10 bases between the two germline ends. The germline gives CDR1 KGHSH, CDR2 LQKENI. The CDR3 is 15 residues long. The full variable domain, in which reference TRBV18 and TRBJ1-2 provide the parts outside the CDR3, is NAGVMQNPRHLVRRRGQEARLRCSPMKGHSHVYWYRQLPEEGLKFMVYLQKENIIDESGMPKERFSAEFPKEGPSILRIQQVVRGDSAAYFCASSPIEAPNYGYTFGSGTRLTVV.

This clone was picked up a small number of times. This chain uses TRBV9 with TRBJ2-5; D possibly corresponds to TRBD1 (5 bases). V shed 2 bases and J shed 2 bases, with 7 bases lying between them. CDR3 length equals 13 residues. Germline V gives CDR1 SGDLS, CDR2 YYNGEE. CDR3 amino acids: CASSVQGQETQYF. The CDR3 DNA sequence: TGTGCCAGCAGCGTCCAGGGACAAGAGACCCAGTACTTC.

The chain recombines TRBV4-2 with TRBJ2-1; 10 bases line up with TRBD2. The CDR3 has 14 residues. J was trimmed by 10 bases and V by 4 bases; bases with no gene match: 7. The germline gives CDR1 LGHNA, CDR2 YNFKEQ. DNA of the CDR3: TGTGCCAGCAGCCTCGAGGGACTAGCGTACGAGCAGTTCTTC. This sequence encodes CASSLEGLAYEQFF.

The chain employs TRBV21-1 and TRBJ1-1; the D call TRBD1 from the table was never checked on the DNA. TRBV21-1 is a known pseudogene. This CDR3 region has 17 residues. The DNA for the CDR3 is TGTGCCAGCAGCAAAGGAGGGGGCCAGGGGAAGAACACTGAAGCTTTCTTT. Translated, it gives CASSKGGGQGKNTEAFF.

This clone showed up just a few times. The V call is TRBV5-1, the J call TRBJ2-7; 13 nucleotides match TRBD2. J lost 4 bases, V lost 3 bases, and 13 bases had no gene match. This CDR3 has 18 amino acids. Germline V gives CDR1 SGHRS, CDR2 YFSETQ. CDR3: CASSSPKLLAGGVYEQYF. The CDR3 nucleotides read TGCGCCAGCAGCTCTCCTAAACTACTAGCGGGAGGGGTGTACGAGCAGTACTTC.